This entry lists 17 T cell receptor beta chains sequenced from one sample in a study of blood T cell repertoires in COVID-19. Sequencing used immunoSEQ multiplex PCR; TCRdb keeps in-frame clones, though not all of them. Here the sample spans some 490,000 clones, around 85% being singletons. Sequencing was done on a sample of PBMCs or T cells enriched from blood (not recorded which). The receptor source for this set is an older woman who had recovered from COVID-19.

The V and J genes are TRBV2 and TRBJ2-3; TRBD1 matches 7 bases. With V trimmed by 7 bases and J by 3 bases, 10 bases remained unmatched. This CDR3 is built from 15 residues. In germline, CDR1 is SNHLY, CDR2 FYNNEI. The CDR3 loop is CASNQQGHGTDTQYF. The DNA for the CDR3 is TGTGCCAGCAACCAACAGGGGCACGGAACAGATACGCAGTATTTT.

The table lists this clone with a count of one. CDR3 in DNA: TGTGCCAGCTCATTCCGGGACAGCTATGGCTACACCTTC. Translation: CASSFRDSYGYTF. V gene TRBV18 combines with J gene TRBJ1-2; 7 bases match TRBD1. J was trimmed by 4 bases and V by 5 bases; bases with no gene match: 4. This CDR3 is 13 amino acids long. Germline V gene lookup returns CDR1 KGHSH and CDR2 LQKENI.

Written as DNA, the CDR3 is TGTGCCAGCAGCCCCAGAGAGGGGGTTCAGGACACCATATATTTT. As protein: CASSPREGVQDTIYF. V and J are TRBV14 and TRBJ1-3, with a weak D call TRBD1 (6 bases). CDR1 SGHDN and CDR2 FVKESK come from the germline V gene. The CDR3 is made up of 15 amino acids. V was cut by 4 bases and J by 8 bases, with 18 bases left in between.

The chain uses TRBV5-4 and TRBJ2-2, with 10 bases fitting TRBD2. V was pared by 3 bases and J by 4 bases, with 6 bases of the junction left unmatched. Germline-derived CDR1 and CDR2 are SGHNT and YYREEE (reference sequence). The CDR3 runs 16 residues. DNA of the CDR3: TGTGCCAGCAGCTCGGGGGTAGCGGGGGGCACCGGGGAGCTGTTTTTT. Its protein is CASSSGVAGGTGELFF.

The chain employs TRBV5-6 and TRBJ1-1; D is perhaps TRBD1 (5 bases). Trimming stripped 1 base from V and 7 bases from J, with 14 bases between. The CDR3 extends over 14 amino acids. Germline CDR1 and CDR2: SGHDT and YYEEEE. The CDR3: CASSLLSGALEAFF. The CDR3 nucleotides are TGTGCCAGCAGCTTGTTATCTGGGGCGCTTGAAGCTTTCTTT.

CDR3 protein: CASSRDRTLVAGQPQHF. The CDR3 bases are TGTGCCAGCAGTAGGGACAGAACATTAGTAGCTGGTCAGCCCCAGCATTTT. The chain links TRBV2 to TRBJ1-5; 7 bases map to TRBD1. The CDR3 consists of 17 residues. The germline gives CDR1 SNHLY, CDR2 FYNNEI. Trimming at V came to 5 bases and at J to 6 bases, leaving 16 bases not matched to a gene.

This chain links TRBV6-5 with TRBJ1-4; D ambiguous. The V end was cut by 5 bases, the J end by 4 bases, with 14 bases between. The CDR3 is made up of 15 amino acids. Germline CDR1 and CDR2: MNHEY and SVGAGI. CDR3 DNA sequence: TGTGCCAGCAGTCGAACACGTCCGTTTAATGAAAAACTGTTTTTT. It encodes CASSRTRPFNEKLFF.

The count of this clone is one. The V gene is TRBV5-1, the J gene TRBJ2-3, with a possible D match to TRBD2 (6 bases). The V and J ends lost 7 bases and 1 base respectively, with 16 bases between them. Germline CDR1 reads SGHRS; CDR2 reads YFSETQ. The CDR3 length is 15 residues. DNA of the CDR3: TGCGCCAGCGGGATTGCGGGGTTAGGCACAGATACGCAGTATTTT. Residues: CASGIAGLGTDTQYF. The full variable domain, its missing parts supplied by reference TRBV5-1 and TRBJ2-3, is KAGVTQTPRYLIKTRGQQVTLSCSPISGHRSVSWYQQTPGQGLQFLFEYFSETQRNKGNFPGRFSGRQFSNSRSEMNVSTLELGDSALYLCASGIAGLGTDTQYFGPGTRLTVL.

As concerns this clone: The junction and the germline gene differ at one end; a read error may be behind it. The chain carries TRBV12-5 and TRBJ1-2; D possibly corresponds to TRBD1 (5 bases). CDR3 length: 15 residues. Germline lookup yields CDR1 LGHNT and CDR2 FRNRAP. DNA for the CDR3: TGTGCTAGTGGTTTGGTACACGGGGGAGACTACGGCTACACCTTC. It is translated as CASGLVHGGDYGYTF.

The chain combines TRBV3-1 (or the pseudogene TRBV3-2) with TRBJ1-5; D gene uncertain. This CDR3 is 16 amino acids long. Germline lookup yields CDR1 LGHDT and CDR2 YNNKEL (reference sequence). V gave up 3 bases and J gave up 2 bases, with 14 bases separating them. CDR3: CASSHHSLAGNQPQHF. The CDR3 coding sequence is TGTGCCAGCAGCCACCACTCCTTGGCGGGCAATCAGCCCCAGCATTTT.

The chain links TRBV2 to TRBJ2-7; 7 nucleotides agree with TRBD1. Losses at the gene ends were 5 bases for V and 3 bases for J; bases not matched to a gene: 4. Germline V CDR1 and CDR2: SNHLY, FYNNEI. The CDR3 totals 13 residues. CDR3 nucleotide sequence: TGTGCCAGCAGTCCCGGGACAGTCTACGAGCAGTACTTC. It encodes CASSPGTVYEQYF.

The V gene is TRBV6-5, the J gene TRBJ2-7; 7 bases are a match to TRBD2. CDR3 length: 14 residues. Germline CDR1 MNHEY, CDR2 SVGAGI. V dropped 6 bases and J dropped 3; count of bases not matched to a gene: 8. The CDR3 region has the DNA TGTGCCAGCAGGAATTCGGGGGGAGACTACGAGCAGTACGTC. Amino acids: CASRNSGGDYEQYV.

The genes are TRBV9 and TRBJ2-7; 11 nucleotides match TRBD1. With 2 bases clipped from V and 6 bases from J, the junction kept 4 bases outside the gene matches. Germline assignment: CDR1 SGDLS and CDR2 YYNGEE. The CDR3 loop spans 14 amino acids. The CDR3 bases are TGTGCCAGCAGCGTGTTGGGACAGGGGGGCGAGCAGTACTTC. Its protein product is CASSVLGQGGEQYF. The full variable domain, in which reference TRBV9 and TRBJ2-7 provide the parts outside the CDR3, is DSGVTQTPKHLITATGQRVTLRCSPRSGDLSVYWYQQSLDQGLQFLIQYYNGEERAKGNILERFSAQQFPDLHSELNLSSLELGDSALYFCASSVLGQGGEQYFGPGTRLTVT.

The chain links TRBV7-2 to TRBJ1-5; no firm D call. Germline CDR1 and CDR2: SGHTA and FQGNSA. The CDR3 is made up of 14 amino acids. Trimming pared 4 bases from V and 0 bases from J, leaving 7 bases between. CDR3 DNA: TGTGCCAGCAGCTCTTTAGTTAGCAATCAGCCCCAGCATTTT. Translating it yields CASSSLVSNQPQHF.

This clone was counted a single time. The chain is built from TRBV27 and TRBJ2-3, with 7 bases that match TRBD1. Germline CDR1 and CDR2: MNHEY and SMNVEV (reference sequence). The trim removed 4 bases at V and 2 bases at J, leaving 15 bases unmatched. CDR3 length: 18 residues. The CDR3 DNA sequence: TGTGCCAGCAGTTCCCCCCTACCGGGACAGATATACACAGATACGCAGTATTTT. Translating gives CASSSPLPGQIYTDTQYF.

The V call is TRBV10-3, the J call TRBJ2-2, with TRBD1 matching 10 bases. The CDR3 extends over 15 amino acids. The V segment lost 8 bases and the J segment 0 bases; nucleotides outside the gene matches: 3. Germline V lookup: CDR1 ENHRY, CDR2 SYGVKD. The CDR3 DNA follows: TGTGCCATCGGACAGGGGGGCGCGAACACCGGGGAGCTGTTTTTT. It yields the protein CAIGQGGANTGELFF.

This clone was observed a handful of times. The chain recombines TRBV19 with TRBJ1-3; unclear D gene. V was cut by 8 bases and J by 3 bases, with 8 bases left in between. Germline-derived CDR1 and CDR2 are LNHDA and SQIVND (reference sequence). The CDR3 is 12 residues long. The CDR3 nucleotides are TGTGCCAGTCGGGGATATGGAAACACCATATATTTT. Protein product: CASRGYGNTIYF.